The source of this T cell receptor beta chain is a study of shared clonotypes between healthy human individuals. At a deep level, the assay was run. The table came from immunoSEQ multiplex PCR; TCRdb's copy has only in-frame clones and leaves some out. The data show about 750,000 clones, 80% to 95% seen once. This CDR3 contains 16 residues. Trimming at V came to 4 bases and at J to 3 bases, leaving 6 bases not matched to a gene. Germline V gene lookup returns CDR1 MNHEY and CDR2 SMNVEV (reference sequence). Findings of the study overall: Sharing across four donors was highest in naive CD4 (around 5%) and lowest in memory CD8 (around 0.4%).

Naive CD8 populations comprised CD45RO-negative cells positively selected for CCR7, excluding terminally differentiated effector memory CD45RA+ cells. Details on this clone: Its cognate antigen is unknown.

Sequencing was done on a sample of naive CD8+ T cells sorted from blood. The receptor was derived from a man aged 30-40 years in good health. The chain is built from TRBV27 and TRBJ2-3, with TRBD2 matching over 11 bases. The CDR3 reads CASSYRRTSGTDTQYF. The DNA for the CDR3 is TGTGCCAGCAGTTACCGGAGGACTAGCGGGACAGATACGCAGTATTTT.